This T cell receptor (beta chain) is drawn from a study of response to subunit inactivated influenza vaccine (dated by TCRdb to 2016 to 2019). For context, the study as a whole: To follow how T cells responded to a trivalent subunit inactivated influenza vaccine, the researchers relied on deep quantitative profiling of the T cell receptor repertoire. Broader findings and caveats from the paper: The authors suggested that each seasonal influenza vaccination may recruit only a limited number of new T cells.

This clonotype was seen repeatedly, ten times or more. The specificity of this receptor is unknown. Per-base qualities were not stored, and no clone one base away is much larger. Libraries were built with RT-PCR. The instrument was an Illumina HiSeq 2500. The public reads were reanalyzed by TCRdb: fastp trimming at Q25, MiXCR alignment, in-frame beta chains only. For every CDR3 protein sequence, its rows merge into one entry that carries the most common genes and DNA. The sample table contains around 470,000 distinct CDR3 sequences; only one count was recorded for approximately 7.8% of them. The ten biggest clones cover under 15% of the sample. The V end loses 5 bases and the J end loses 5 bases, and a stretch of 7 bases separates them. Taken from the germline V gene, the CDR1 and CDR2 loops are MNHEY and SVGEGT. The CDR3 has 12 amino acids, counting the end cysteine and phenylalanine. The retained sequence is limited to the CDR3, 36 bases, with the frame set at the first base.

The material sequenced was PBMCs from blood, taken around 25 months after vaccination. The TCR originated in a man aged 50 to 75 who received an inactivated influenza vaccine. Donor details come from another sample of the same person, matched by shared clones. The chain couples TRBV6-2 or TRBV6-3 to TRBJ1-5; the D gene remains uncertain. At the DNA level, the sequence is TGTGCCAGCAGTCGCCGGGATCAGCCCCAGCATTTT. It codes for CASSRRDQPQHF.